Listed below are T cell receptor beta chains from one sample, sequenced in a study of cytomegalovirus exposure and HLA in healthy donors. Here immunoSEQ multiplex PCR was the method, and the copy in TCRdb shows in-frame clones only, minus some. The sample carries some 120,000 clones, roughly 69% recorded once. The specimen was PBMCs. All receptors come from a woman in her 40s in good health and CMV-seropositive. Both conserved end residues are trimmed from each CDR3.

cdr3_length,v_call,j_call,cdr3_aa
15,TRBV5-1,TRBJ2-2,ASSTRTSGGSPGELF
13,TRBV7-6,TRBJ2-7,ASSQSQGTGYEQY
13,TRBV5-8,TRBJ2-3,ASNPGTASTDTQY
13,TRBV5-4,TRBJ2-3,ASSLSSESTDTQY
13,TRBV15,TRBJ2-7,ATSRDGQGPYEQY
14,TRBV29-1,TRBJ1-2,SATLGVTGGNYGYT
12,TRBV6-5,TRBJ2-6,ASWGRAGANVLT
14,TRBV5-4,TRBJ2-7,ASSWRGRGRAYEQY
12,TRBV7-8,TRBJ1-6,ASSYGQGPSPLH
13,TRBV7-2,TRBJ1-5,ASSPMGGSNQPQH
12,TRBV28,TRBJ1-6,ASSLIQGASPLH
14,TRBV10-2,TRBJ2-3,ASSGVGSGGRNTQY
14,TRBV2,TRBJ1-4,ASLSRLEQLNEKLF
15,TRBV4-3,TRBJ1-1,ASSQEYGTGGDTEAF
9,TRBV2,TRBJ1-2,ASRAGDGYT
11,TRBV7-3,TRBJ2-2,ACRPGNTGELF
11,TRBV6-5,TRBJ1-2,ASSLQGYYGYT
10,TRBV28,TRBJ1-2,ASSPPNYGYT
12,TRBV11-2,TRBJ1-1,ASSSTFWNTEAF
10,TRBV12-5,TRBJ2-3,ASQGVPDTQY
14,TRBV5-4,TRBJ2-7,ASSIRTGRFAYEQY
15,TRBV14,TRBJ1-1,ASSQDPGQGASLGAF
11,TRBV19,TRBJ1-1,ASSRGMHTEAF
11,TRBV6-4,TRBJ2-2,ASSAAATGELF
12,TRBV29-1,TRBJ2-1,SVVEGSTYNEQF
10,TRBV7-9,TRBJ2-3,ASSASGLEKY
11,TRBV27,TRBJ1-1,ASTPFTGSEAF
11,TRBV9,TRBJ2-7,ASSGGGLNEQY
10,TRBV4-3,TRBJ1-1,ASSHTGQKAF
11,TRBV19,TRBJ2-5,ASSIDTQETQY
13,TRBV9,TRBJ2-3,ASSVEVSGGDTQY
13,TRBV7-9,TRBJ1-6,ASSPVGGGNSPLH
12,TRBV5-1,TRBJ2-2,ASRYETNTGELF
10,TRBV10-2,TRBJ1-1,ASSHRDRVAF
14,TRBV7-9,TRBJ1-1,ASSPPRRGVGTEAF
9,TRBV6-5,TRBJ2-7,ASIAGSEQY
12,TRBV5-1,TRBJ1-2,ASQKTSGTVDYT
17,TRBV5-6,TRBJ2-4,ASSPRRDRGPLAKNIQY
12,TRBV7-3,TRBJ2-3,ASSSRAGVDTQY
11,TRBV4-3,TRBJ2-1,ASSLSPYNEQF
13,TRBV6-5,TRBJ1-2,ASSYGQGINYGYT
11,TRBV7-2,TRBJ1-1,ASSLGQGTEAF
14,TRBV5-1,TRBJ1-6,ASSLTGEFDNSPLH